This T cell receptor beta chain comes out of a study of graft-versus-host responses after intestinal transplantation. Background on the study: All of the recipients had induction that used anti-thymocyte globulin, then tacrolimus and steroids for two to four years. General study points: With peak circulating GvH clone levels came an association with early post-transplant HvG declines. GvH clones turned up in recipient marrow; some had shown up first in ileum or blood.

The method was immunoSEQ multiplex PCR; TCRdb's version includes in-frame clones alone and lacks a portion of them. The table includes 12,000 to 15,000 clones, around 94% detected once. Germline V lookup: CDR1 SEHNR, CDR2 FQNEAQ (reference sequence). The CDR3 extends over 13 amino acids. Between the trimmed V and J ends, which lost 8 bases and 0 bases, there was a span of 10 bases. In regard to this clone: The antigen is unknown.

This specimen consisted of PBMCs, obtained 9 days after transplant. The chain links TRBV7-9 to TRBJ1-2; no clear D. The receptor comes from a human patient who received an intestinal transplant, so some T cells may come from the graft donor. The CDR3 DNA reads TGTGCCAGCGGCAGTCTGGCTAACTATGGCTACACCTTC. Translating it yields CASGSLANYGYTF.